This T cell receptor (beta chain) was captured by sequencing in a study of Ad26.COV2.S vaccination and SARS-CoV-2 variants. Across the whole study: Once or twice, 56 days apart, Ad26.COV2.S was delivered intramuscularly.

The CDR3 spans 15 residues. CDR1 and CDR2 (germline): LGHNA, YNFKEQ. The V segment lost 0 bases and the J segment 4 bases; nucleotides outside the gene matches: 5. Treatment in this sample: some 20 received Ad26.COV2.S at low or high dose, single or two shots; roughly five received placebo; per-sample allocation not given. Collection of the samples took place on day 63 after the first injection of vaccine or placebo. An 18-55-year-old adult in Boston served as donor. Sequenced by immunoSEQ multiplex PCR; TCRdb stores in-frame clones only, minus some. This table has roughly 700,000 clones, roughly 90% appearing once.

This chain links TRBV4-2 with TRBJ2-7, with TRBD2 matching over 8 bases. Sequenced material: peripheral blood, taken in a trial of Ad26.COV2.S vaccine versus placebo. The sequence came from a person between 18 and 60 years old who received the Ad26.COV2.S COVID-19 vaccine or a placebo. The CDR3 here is CASSQESSGLYEQYF. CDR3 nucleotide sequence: TGTGCCAGCAGCCAAGAGTCTAGCGGGTTGTACGAGCAGTACTTC.